The 15 T cell receptor beta chains below were found in one sample sequenced in a study of blood T cell repertoires in COVID-19. Sequencing was performed with immunoSEQ multiplex PCR; in TCRdb, only in-frame clones are kept and a portion is missing. The repertoire holds over 250,000 clones, with roughly 80% as singletons. Sequencing was done on a sample of PBMCs or T cells enriched from blood (not recorded which). The source is a man aged 25 to 40 with acute COVID-19.

The chain employs TRBV5-1 and TRBJ1-2; D gene uncertain. V lost 3 bases, J lost 6 bases, and 18 bases lay in between. The CDR3 runs 15 residues. Germline CDR1 SGHRS, CDR2 YFSETQ. For the CDR3, the DNA is TGCGCCAGCAGCTATGGGATGACACTCGGGGATGGCTACACCTTC. Protein: CASSYGMTLGDGYTF.

In its sample, this clone was seen once. This rearrangement joins TRBV18 to TRBJ2-3, with D tentatively TRBD2 (5 bases). The CDR3 is 15 amino acids. Germline CDR1 reads KGHSH; CDR2 reads LQKENI. V shed 3 bases and J shed 5 bases, with 15 bases lying between them. For the CDR3, the DNA is TGTGCCAGCTCACCCGCTGAGCGGTTCAAAGATACGCAGTATTTT. This codes for CASSPAERFKDTQYF.

J is TRBJ2-1 and V is TRBV4-1; 9 nucleotides line up with TRBD2. Per the germline V gene, CDR1 is MGHRA and CDR2 is YSYEKL. The CDR3 spans 15 residues. After removal of 1 base from V and 12 bases from J, the junction contained 10 bases not matched to a gene. The CDR3: CASSQGLREGRRQFF. CDR3 DNA sequence: TGCGCCAGCAGCCAAGGTCTGCGGGAGGGCCGTCGGCAGTTCTTC.

The V call is TRBV6-6, the J call TRBJ1-1; possibly TRBD1 for D (5 bases). Trimming shortened V by 4 bases and J by 1 base, and 16 bases separated the two germline ends. Germline-derived CDR1 and CDR2 are MNHNY and SVGAGI (reference sequence). This CDR3 spans 16 amino acids. The CDR3 sequence is CASSSTVSGANTEAFF. CDR3 bases: TGTGCCAGCAGTTCAACCGTTAGCGGGGCGAACACTGAAGCTTTCTTT.

The chain links TRBV27 to TRBJ1-6; 10 bases fit TRBD1. The CDR3 length is 14 residues. The V gene's germline CDR1 is MNHEY and CDR2 SMNVEV (reference sequence). With V trimmed by 7 bases and J by 7 bases, 4 bases remained unmatched. The CDR3: CASTLGQGNSPLHF. The CDR3 DNA follows: TGTGCCAGCACCCTGGGACAGGGGAATTCACCCCTCCACTTT.

The rearrangement joins TRBV11-2 to TRBJ1-4, with 10 bases aligning to TRBD1. CDR1 SGHAT and CDR2 FQNNGV come from the germline V gene. V was clipped by 5 bases and J by 3 bases; unmatched bases: 6. This CDR3 spans 16 amino acids. CDR3 amino acids: CASSPRQGAANEKLFF. The CDR3 DNA follows: TGTGCCAGCAGCCCTAGACAGGGGGCTGCTAATGAAAAACTGTTTTTT.

The rearrangement links TRBV15 to TRBJ2-3; 7 nucleotides align to TRBD1. The CDR3 runs 15 residues. V was clipped by 2 bases and J by 4 bases; unmatched bases: 6. The germline gives CDR1 LNHNV, CDR2 YYDKDF (reference sequence). The CDR3 region is CATSRRQGPADTQYF. CDR3 in DNA: TGTGCCACCAGCAGACGACAGGGACCCGCAGATACGCAGTATTTT.

The chain employs TRBV19 and TRBJ2-1; 7 bases map to TRBD2. Germline-derived CDR1 and CDR2 are LNHDA and SQIVND (reference sequence). J was trimmed by 8 bases and V by 3 bases; bases with no gene match: 10. This CDR3 has 15 residues. The chain's CDR3 is CASSIRPAGWDEQFF. In DNA form, the CDR3 reads TGTGCCAGTAGTATTCGCCCAGCGGGATGGGATGAGCAGTTCTTC.

The chain recombines TRBV3-1 (or the pseudogene TRBV3-2) with TRBJ2-2; the D gene is possibly TRBD2 (5 bases). The CDR3 is made up of 15 amino acids. CDR1 is LGHDT, CDR2 YNNKEL, per germline (reference sequence). Trimming removed 5 bases at V and 3 bases at J, with 13 bases between. CDR3 protein: CASSGPSRDTGELFF. In nucleotides, the CDR3 is TGTGCCAGCAGCGGACCTAGCAGAGACACCGGGGAGCTGTTTTTT.

The rearrangement links TRBV7-9 to TRBJ1-2; D is undetermined. The V and J ends lost 6 bases and 6 bases respectively, with 11 bases between them. Looked up from germline, CDR1 is SEHNR and CDR2 is FQNEAQ (reference sequence). CDR3 size: 12 residues. The CDR3 loop is CASSLGDNGYTF. The CDR3 DNA reads TGTGCCAGCAGTCTCGGCGACAATGGCTACACCTTC.

CDR3 in DNA: TGTGCCAGCAGCCTAAACCGGGACAGGGTTGGAAACACCATATATTTT. Its translation: CASSLNRDRVGNTIYF. This chain uses TRBV7-9 with TRBJ1-3; the match to TRBD1 covers 9 bases. The CDR3 consists of 16 residues. V lost 5 bases, J lost 3 bases, and 8 bases stayed unmatched. Germline V gives CDR1 SEHNR, CDR2 FQNEAQ (reference sequence).

This rearrangement joins TRBV19 to TRBJ2-5, with TRBD1 identical over 9 bases. V lost 7 bases to trimming and J lost 5 bases; unmatched junction nucleotides: 2. There are 12 residues in the CDR3. Germline CDR1 reads LNHDA; CDR2 reads SQIVND (reference sequence). The DNA of the CDR3 is TGTGCCAGTATCACAGGGGGCGAGACCCAGTACTTC. As protein: CASITGGETQYF.

The chain uses TRBV11-3 and TRBJ2-2, with 8 bases fitting TRBD2. Germline assignment: CDR1 SGHNT and CDR2 YENEEA. Trimming cost V 5 bases and J 7 bases; bases outside gene matches: 15. The CDR3 sequence is 17 residues long. CDR3 sequence reads: CASSPRRSGREIGELFF. The CDR3 DNA is TGTGCCAGCAGCCCCCGTAGGAGCGGGAGAGAGATCGGGGAGCTGTTTTTT. Together with reference TRBV11-3 and TRBJ2-2, the CDR3 gives the full variable domain: EAGVVQSPRYKIIEKKQPVAFWCNPISGHNTLYWYLQNLGQGPELLIRYENEEAVDDSQLPKDRFSAERLKGVDSTLKIQPAELGDSAVYLCASSPRRSGREIGELFFGEGSRLTVL.

The chain employs TRBV7-8 and TRBJ1-6; a weak D match, TRBD1 (6 bases). CDR3 length equals 18 residues. The V end was cut by 5 bases, the J end by 0 bases, with 17 bases between. Germline CDR1 SGHVS, CDR2 FQNEAQ. The CDR3 nucleotides are TGTGCCAGCAGCCGTGGGCCAGGGGCTAGCTCCTATAATTCACCCCTCCACTTT. This codes for CASSRGPGASSYNSPLHF.

This clone was seen just once. The rearrangement links TRBV6-4 to TRBJ1-1; possible D gene TRBD1, 6 bases. The CDR3 extends over 16 amino acids. Trimming cost V 6 bases and J 0 bases, with 17 bases left between them. Germline CDR1 is MRHNA and CDR2 is SNTAGT. CDR3 nucleotide sequence: TGTGCCAGCAGCCCGGACAGTAATAGGGTGAACACTGAAGCTTTCTTT. This sequence encodes CASSPDSNRVNTEAFF.